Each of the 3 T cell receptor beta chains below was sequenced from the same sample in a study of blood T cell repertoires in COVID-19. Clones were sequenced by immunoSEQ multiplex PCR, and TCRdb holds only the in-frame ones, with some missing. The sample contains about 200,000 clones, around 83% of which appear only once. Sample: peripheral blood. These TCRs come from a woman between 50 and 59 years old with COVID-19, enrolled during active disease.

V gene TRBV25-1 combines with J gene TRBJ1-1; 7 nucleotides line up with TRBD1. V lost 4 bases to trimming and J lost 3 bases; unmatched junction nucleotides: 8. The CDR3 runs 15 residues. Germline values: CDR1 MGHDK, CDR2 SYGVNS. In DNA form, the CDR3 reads TGTGCCAGCAGTGCCACCTCAGGGGGAGACACTGAAGCTTTCTTT. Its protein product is CASSATSGGDTEAFF.

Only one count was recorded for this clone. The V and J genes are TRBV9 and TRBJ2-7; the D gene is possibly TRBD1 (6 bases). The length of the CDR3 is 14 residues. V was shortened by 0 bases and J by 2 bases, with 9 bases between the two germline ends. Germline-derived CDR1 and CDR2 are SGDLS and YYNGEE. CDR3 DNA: TGTGCCAGCAGCGTAGCAGGGACACCCTACGAGCAGTACTTC. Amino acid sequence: CASSVAGTPYEQYF. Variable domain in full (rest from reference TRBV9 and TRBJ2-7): DSGVTQTPKHLITATGQRVTLRCSPRSGDLSVYWYQQSLDQGLQFLIQYYNGEERAKGNILERFSAQQFPDLHSELNLSSLELGDSALYFCASSVAGTPYEQYFGPGTRLTVT.

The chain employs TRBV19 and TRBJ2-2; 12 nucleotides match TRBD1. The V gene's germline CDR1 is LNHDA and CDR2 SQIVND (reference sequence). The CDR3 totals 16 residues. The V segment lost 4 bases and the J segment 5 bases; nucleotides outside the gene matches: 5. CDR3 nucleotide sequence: TGTGCCAGTAGTAGGGGGACAGGGGGCAGGACCGGGGAGCTGTTTTTT. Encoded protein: CASSRGTGGRTGELFF.